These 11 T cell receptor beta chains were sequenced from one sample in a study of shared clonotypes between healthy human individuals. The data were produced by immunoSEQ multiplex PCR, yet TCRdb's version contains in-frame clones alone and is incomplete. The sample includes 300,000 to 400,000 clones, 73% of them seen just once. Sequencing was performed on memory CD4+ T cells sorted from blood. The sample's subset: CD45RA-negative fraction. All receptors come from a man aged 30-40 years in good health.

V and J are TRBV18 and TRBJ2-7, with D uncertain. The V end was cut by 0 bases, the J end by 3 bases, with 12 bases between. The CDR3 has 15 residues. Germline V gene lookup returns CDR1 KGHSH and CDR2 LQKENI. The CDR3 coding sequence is TGTGCCAGCTCACCACCGCGGACGACGGGCTACGAGCAGTACTTC. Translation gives CASSPPRTTGYEQYF. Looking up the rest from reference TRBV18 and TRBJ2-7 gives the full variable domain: NAGVMQNPRHLVRRRGQEARLRCSPMKGHSHVYWYRQLPEEGLKFMVYLQKENIIDESGMPKERFSAEFPKEGPSILRIQQVVRGDSAAYFCASSPPRTTGYEQYFGPGTRLTVT.

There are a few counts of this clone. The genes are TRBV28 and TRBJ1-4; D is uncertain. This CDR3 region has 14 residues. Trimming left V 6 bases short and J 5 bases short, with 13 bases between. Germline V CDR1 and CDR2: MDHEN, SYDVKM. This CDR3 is CASSPPGRNEKLFF. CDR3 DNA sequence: TGTGCCAGCAGCCCCCCTGGCAGAAATGAAAAACTGTTTTTT.

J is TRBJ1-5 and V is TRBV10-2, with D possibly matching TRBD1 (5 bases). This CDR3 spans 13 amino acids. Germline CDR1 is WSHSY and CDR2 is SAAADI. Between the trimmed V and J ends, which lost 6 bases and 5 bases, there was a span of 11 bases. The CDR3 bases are TGCGCCAGCAGGGACAACTTGGATCAGCCCCAGCATTTT. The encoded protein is CASRDNLDQPQHF.

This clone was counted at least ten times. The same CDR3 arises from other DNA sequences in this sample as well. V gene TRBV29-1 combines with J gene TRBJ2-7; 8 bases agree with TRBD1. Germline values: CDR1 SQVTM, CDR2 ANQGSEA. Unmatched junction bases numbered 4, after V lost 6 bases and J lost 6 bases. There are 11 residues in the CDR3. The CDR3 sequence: CSVRTGFEQYF. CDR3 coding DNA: TGCAGCGTCCGGACAGGGTTCGAGCAGTACTTC.

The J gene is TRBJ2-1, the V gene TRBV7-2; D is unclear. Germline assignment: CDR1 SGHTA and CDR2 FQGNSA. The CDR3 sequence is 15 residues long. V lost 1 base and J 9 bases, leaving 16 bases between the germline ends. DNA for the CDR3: TGTGCCAGCAGCTTAGGACGGATGCCAATGGGTGAGCAGTTCTTC. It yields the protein CASSLGRMPMGEQFF.

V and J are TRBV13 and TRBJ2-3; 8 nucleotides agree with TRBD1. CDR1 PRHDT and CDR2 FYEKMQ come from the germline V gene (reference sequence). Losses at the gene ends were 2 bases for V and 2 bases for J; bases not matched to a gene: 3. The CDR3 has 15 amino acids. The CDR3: CASSLTGGPTDTQYF. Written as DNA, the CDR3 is TGTGCCAGCAGCTTAACAGGGGGACCCACAGATACGCAGTATTTT.

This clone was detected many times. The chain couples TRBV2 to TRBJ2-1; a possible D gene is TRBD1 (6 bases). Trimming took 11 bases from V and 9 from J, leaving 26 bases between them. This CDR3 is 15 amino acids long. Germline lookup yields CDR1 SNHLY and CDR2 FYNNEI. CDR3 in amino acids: CACIYGTSYVGEQFF. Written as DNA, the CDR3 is TGTGCCTGTATTTACGGGACAAGTTACGTAGGTGAGCAGTTCTTC. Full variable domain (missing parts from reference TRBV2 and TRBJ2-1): EPEVTQTPSHQVTQMGQEVILRCVPISNHLYFYWYRQILGQKVEFLVSFYNNEISEKSEIFDDQFSVERPDGSNFTLKIRSTKLEDSAMYFCACIYGTSYVGEQFFGPGTRLTVL.

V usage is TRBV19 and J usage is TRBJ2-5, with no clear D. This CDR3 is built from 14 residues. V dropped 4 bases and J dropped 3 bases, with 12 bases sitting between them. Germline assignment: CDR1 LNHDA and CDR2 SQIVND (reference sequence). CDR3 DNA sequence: TGTGCCAGTAGTAAGGGTTTAGGGAAAGAGACCCAGTACTTC. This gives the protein CASSKGLGKETQYF. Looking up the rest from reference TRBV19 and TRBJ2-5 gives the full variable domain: DGGITQSPKYLFRKEGQNVTLSCEQNLNHDAMYWYRQDPGQGLRLIYYSQIVNDFQKGDIAEGYSVSREKKESFPLTVTSAQKNPTAFYLCASSKGLGKETQYFGPGTRLLVL.

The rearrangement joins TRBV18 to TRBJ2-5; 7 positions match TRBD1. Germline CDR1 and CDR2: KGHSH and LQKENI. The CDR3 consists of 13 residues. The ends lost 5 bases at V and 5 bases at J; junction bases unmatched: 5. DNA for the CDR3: TGTGCCAGCTCAACAGGGGTTTTGGAGACCCAGTACTTC. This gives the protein CASSTGVLETQYF.

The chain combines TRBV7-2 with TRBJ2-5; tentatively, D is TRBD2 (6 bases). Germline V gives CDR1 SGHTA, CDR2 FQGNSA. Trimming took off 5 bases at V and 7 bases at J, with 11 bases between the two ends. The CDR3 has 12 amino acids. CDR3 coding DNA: TGTGCCAGCAGCCGCAAGGGAGGGACCCAGTACTTC. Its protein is CASSRKGGTQYF.

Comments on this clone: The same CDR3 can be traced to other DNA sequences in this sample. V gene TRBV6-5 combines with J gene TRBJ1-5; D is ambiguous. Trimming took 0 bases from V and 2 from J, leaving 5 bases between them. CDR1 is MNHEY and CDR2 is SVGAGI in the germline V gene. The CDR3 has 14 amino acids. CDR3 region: CASSYSRGNQPQHF. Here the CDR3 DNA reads TGTGCCAGCAGTTACTCGCGGGGCAATCAGCCCCAGCATTTT.